The subject of this entry is one T cell receptor (beta chain). Antigen specificity is unknown. 60 Vbeta and 13 Jbeta primers were used in PCR. Sequencing was performed with immunoSEQ multiplex PCR; in TCRdb, only in-frame clones are kept and a portion is missing. The sample gives some 80,000 clones, around 10% of which show up once; approximately 25% is in the top ten. V was trimmed by 1 base and J by 6 bases, leaving 10 bases between them. Germline CDR1 reads SGHRS; CDR2 reads YFSETQ. This CDR3 is built from 14 residues. The data stem from a study of cytomegalovirus exposure and HLA in healthy donors. Study-wide results and limits: It was likely that a cluster of highly shared sequence variants was a sequencing artifact. Based on reports, TCR beta sequences accurately predicted HLA-A and HLA-B alleles for most subjects.

The receptor was isolated from a man between 60 and 70 years old in good health and CMV-seropositive. The chain recombines TRBV5-1 with TRBJ2-2, with a tentative D call TRBD1 (5 bases). What was sequenced was PBMCs. The CDR3 protein is CASSLRGSPGELFF. The DNA for the CDR3 is TGCGCCAGCAGCTTGAGGGGATCACCCGGGGAGCTGTTTTTT.